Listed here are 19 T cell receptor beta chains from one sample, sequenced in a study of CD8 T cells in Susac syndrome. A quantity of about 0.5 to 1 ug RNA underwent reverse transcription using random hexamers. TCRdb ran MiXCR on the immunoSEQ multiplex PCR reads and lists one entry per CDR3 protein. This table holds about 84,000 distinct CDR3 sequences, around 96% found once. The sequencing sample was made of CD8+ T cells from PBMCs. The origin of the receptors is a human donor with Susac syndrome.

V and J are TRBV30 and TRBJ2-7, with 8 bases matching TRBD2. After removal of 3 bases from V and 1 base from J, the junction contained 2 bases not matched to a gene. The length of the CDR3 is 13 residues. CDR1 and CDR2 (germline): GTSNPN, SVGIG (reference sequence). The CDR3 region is CAWSPGGSYEQYF. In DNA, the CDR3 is TGTGCCTGGAGCCCGGGGGGGTCCTACGAGCAGTACTTC.

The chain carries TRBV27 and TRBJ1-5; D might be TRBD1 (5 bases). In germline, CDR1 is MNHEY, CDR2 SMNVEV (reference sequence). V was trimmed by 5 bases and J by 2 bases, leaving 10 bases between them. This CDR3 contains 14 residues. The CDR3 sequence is CASSKGWRNQPQHF. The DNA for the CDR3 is TGTGCCAGCAGTAAGGGGTGGCGCAATCAGCCCCAGCATTTT.

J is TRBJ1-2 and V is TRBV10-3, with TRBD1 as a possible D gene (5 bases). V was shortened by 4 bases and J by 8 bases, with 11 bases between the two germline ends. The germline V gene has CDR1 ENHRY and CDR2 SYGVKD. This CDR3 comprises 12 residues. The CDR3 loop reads CAISGGEWGYTF. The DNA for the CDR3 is TGTGCCATCAGTGGAGGGGAGTGGGGCTACACCTTC.

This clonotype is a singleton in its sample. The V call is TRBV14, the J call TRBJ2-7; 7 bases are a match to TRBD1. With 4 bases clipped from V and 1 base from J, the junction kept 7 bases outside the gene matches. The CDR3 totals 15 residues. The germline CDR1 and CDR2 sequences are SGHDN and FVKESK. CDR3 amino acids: CASSRNRGRSYEQYF. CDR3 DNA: TGTGCCAGCAGCCGGAACAGGGGCCGGTCCTACGAGCAGTACTTC.

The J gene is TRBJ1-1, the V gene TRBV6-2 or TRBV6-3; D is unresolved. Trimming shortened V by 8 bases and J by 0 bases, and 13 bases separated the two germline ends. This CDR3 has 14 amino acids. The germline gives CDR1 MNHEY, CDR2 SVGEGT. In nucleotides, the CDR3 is TGTGCCAGCGGGAGACGCATAATGAACACTGAAGCTTTCTTT. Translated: CASGRRIMNTEAFF.

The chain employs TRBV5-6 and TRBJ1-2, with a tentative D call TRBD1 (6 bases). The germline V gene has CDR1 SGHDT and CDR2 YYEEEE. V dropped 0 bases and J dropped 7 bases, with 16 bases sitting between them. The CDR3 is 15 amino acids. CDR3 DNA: TGTGCCAGCAGCTTGGGCACAGGGATCTCCTCTGGCTACACCTTC. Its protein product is CASSLGTGISSGYTF.

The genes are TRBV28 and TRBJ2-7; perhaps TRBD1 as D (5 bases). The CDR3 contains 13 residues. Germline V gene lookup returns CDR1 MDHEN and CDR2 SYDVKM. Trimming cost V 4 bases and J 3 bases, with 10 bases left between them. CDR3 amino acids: CASSSERGYEQYF. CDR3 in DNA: TGTGCCAGCAGTTCCGAAAGGGGCTACGAGCAGTACTTC.

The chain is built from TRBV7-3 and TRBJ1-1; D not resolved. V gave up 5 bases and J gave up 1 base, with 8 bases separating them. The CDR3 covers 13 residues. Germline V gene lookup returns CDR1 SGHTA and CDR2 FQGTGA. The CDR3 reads CASSVRENTEAFF. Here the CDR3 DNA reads TGTGCCAGCAGCGTCCGGGAGAACACTGAAGCTTTCTTT.

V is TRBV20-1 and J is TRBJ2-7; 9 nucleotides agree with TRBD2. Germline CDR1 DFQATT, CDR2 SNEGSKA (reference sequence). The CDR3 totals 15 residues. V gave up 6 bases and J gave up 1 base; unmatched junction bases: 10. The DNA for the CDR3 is TGCAGTGCCCCGGGGGGGGCGGGAGGGTCCTACGAGCAGTACTTC. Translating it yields CSAPGGAGGSYEQYF.

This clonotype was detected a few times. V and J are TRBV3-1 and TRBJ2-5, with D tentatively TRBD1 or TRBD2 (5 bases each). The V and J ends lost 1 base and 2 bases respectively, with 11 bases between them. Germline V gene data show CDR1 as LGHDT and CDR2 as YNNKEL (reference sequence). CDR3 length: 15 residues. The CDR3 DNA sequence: TGTGCCAGCAGCCAAGTAGGGGACGGACAAGAGACCCAGTACTTC. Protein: CASSQVGDGQETQYF.

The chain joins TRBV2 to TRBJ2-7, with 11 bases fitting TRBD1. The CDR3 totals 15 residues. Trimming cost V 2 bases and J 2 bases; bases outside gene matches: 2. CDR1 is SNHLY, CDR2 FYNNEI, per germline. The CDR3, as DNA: TGTGCCAGCAGTGAAAGGGACAGGGGGACCTACGAGCAGTACTTC. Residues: CASSERDRGTYEQYF.

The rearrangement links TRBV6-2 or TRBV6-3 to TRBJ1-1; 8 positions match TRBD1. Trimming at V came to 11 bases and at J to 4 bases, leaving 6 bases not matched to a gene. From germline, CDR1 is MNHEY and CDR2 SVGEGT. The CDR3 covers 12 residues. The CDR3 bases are TGTGCCTGTGGACAGGGAGCCACTGAAGCTTTCTTT. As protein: CACGQGATEAFF.

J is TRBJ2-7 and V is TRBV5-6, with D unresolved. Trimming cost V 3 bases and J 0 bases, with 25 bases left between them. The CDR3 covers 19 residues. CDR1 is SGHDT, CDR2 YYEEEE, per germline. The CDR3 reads CASSSQVFNWLPSSYEQYV. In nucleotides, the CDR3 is TGTGCCAGCAGCTCTCAAGTCTTCAACTGGTTGCCCAGCTCCTACGAGCAGTACGTC.

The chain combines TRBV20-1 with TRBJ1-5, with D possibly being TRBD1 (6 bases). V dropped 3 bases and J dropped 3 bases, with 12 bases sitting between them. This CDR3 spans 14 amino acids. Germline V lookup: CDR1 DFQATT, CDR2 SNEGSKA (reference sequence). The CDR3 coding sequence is TGCAGTGCTAGGGAACCAGGGGCCAATCAGCCCCAGCATTTT. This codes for CSAREPGANQPQHF.

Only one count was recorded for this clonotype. CDR3 loop: CASKSSGGQETQYF. CDR3 nucleotide sequence: TGTGCCAGCAAGTCTAGCGGGGGGCAAGAGACCCAGTACTTC. The rearrangement links TRBV12-3 or TRBV12-4 to TRBJ2-5; 11 bases are shared with TRBD2. V was clipped by 7 bases and J by 2 bases; unmatched bases: 3. CDR3 length: 14 amino acids.

DNA for the CDR3: TGTGCCAGCAGCCCCACGGGGCGCACAGATACGCAGTATTTT. Its translation is CASSPTGRTDTQYF. The V gene is TRBV12-3 or TRBV12-4, the J gene TRBJ2-3; D may correspond to TRBD1 or TRBD2 (5 bases each). Trimming pared 6 bases from V and 1 base from J, leaving 11 bases between. The CDR3 loop spans 14 amino acids.

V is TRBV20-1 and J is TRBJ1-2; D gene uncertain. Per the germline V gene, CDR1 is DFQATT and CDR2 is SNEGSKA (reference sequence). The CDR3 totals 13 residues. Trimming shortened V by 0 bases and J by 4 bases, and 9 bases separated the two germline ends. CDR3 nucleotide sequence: TGCAGTGCTAGAGATCGACGGGGCTATGGCTACACCTTC. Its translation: CSARDRRGYGYTF.

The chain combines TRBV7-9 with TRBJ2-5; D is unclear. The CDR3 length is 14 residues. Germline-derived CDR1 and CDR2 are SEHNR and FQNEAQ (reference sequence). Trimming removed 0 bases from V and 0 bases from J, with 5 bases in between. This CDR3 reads CASSLAGYQETQYF. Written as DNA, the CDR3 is TGTGCCAGCAGCTTAGCGGGGTACCAAGAGACCCAGTACTTC.

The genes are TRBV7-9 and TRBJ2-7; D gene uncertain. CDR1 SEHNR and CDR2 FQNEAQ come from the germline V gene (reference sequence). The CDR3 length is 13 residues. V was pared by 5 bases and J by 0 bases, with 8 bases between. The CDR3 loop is CASSHGSSYEQYV. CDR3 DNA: TGTGCCAGCAGCCACGGTAGCTCCTACGAGCAGTACGTC.